This T cell receptor beta chain was sequenced during a study of blood T cell repertoires in COVID-19. Study-level information: Sites across the United States, Italy and Spain contributed samples from acute and convalescent COVID-19.

Measured with immunoSEQ multiplex PCR; TCRdb has only the in-frame clones, and not every one. The data hold around 260,000 clones, with roughly 88% observed a single time. The CDR3 runs 16 residues. Participants were placed into cohorts based on the clinical history they reported. Recovered status applied to Cohort 3 donors who had two consecutive negative PCRs. It also applied to those with clearance or with symptom resolution. Input material: PBMCs or T cells enriched from blood (not recorded which). V is TRBV21-1 and J is TRBJ2-7; the D call of TRBD1 is as the table states it, not checked on the DNA. TRBV21-1 is flagged as a pseudogene. The source is a woman aged 25 to 45 who had recovered from COVID-19. CDR3 sequence: CASSPPPGTGLYEQYF. Written as DNA, the CDR3 is TGTGCCAGCAGCCCCCCTCCGGGGACAGGGCTCTACGAGCAGTACTTC.